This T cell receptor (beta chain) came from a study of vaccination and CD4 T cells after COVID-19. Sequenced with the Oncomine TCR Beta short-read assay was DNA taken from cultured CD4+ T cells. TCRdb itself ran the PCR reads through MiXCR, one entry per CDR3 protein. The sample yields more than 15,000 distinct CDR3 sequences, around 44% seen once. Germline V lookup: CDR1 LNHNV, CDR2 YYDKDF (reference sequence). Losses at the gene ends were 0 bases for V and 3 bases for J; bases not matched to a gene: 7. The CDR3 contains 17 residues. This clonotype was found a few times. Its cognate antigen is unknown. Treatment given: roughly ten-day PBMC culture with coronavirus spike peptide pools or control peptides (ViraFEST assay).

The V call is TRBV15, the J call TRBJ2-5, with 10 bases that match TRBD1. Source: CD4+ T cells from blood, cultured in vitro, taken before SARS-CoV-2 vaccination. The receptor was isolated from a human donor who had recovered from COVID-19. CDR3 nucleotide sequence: TGTGCCACCAGCAGAGATCGTGGACAGGGGGGGAAAGAGACCCAGTACTTC. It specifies CATSRDRGQGGKETQYF.